The following is a T cell receptor beta chain sequence with its context. The antigen remains unidentified. Trimming shortened V by 11 bases and J by 2 bases, and 15 bases separated the two germline ends. The CDR3 contains 14 residues. Per the germline V gene, CDR1 is MNHEY and CDR2 is SMNVEV (reference sequence). This record belongs to a study of T cells in Graves' hyperthyroidism and ophthalmopathy. Broader study findings: Most expanded thyroid clonotypes above 0.001 recurred in blood.

Amplified regions were TCR beta CDR3 sequences from RNA transcripts. First-round RT-PCR with HTBI primers amplified the TCR CDR3 region. From the multiplex PCR reads, TCRdb called clonotypes with MiXCR, one entry per CDR3 protein. The table records some 300,000 distinct CDR3 sequences, roughly a fifth of them present only once. Sequenced: blood. This receptor was taken from a man aged 50 to 60 with Graves' ophthalmopathy. This chain links TRBV27 with TRBJ2-2, with a possible D match to TRBD1 (6 bases). DNA for the CDR3: TGTGCCGCTATGCGACAGGCTAACACCGGGGAGCTGTTTTTT. It encodes CAAMRQANTGELFF.